The subject of this entry is one T cell receptor (beta chain). What antigen it recognizes has not been identified. Base-call qualities are not available, and no considerably larger clone is one nucleotide away. These data come from a study of blood T cell repertoires in COVID-19 (dated by TCRdb to 2020 to 2021). About the full investigation: Samples from collaborators originated in the United States, Italy and Spain and spanned both the acute and convalescent phases of COVID-19. The material from the prospective study consisted of cDNA or gDNA derived from T cells, B-cell-depleted T cells, or PBMCs. Where available, HLA class I and class II types were obtained from metadata supplied by the sample provider rather than from assay-based typing. Samples were obtained from the ongoing ImmuneRACE study (first 160 participants) and from 1,254 subjects provided by 6 global collaborators. Nearly every sample came with metadata listing a de-identified subject ID, COVID-19 status, age in years and sex. Subjects who had been exposed to COVID-19, were actively infected with it, or had recovered from it provided the deeply sampled blood TCRbeta repertoires that made up the dataset. The repertoires were released in a freely available public database meant as a resource for research on the immune response to SARS-CoV-2.

Counted from cysteine to phenylalanine, this CDR3 has 14 amino acids. The entry retains the CDR3 DNA only, 42 bases that are in frame from base 1. V gives up 4 bases and J gives up 1 base, and the segment between their germline ends measures 11 bases. Taken from the germline V gene, the CDR1 and CDR2 loops are SNHLY and FYNNEI. The study at large found these results: The amount of clinical and demographic metadata varied by source and participant and was provided uncurated.

TCRbeta CDR3 regions were amplified from genomic DNA by means of the immunoSEQ Assay, a bias-controlled multiplex PCR. The paper's data handling went like this. The number of nucleated cells in each sample was estimated from the amplification of reference gene primers within the assay. To quantify the absolute abundance of each unique TCRbeta CDR3 rearrangement, sequence reads were collapsed and filtered. For each sample, productive Simpson clonality was calculated as the square root of Simpson's diversity index across productive rearrangements. TCRdb provides this immuneACCESS table in a form limited to in-frame rearrangements. Some clones are lacking; in checked studies, under half of them reflect an unresolved V gene, and why the rest are absent is not known. V and J calls and clone size are given by that table; D and trimming were obtained from the DNA. In this sample the table shows more than 200,000 clones, approximately 81% of which occur a single time. The ten largest clones add up to approximately 7.9% of the sample.

Collaborating institutions collected whole blood in K2EDTA tubes following their own protocols. For TCRbeta analysis, collaborator samples were shipped as frozen whole blood, as isolated PBMCs, or as DNA extracted from either sample type. This receptor chain uses TRBV2 and TRBJ2-7; TRBD2 is perhaps the D gene, given 6 matching bases. This receptor was identified in a woman at least 80 years old with acute or convalescent COVID-19. Sequencing used peripheral blood. CDR3 loop: CASSVRRESYEQYF. The nucleotide sequence is given as TGTGCCAGCAGTGTACGCCGGGAGTCCTACGAGCAGTACTTC.